The 5 T cell receptor beta chains below were found in one sample sequenced in a study of blood T cell repertoires in COVID-19. The assay was immunoSEQ multiplex PCR, and TCRdb's table has in-frame clones only and misses some. The data hold about 220,000 clones, with 75% to 90% observed a single time. The sample consisted of peripheral blood. These TCRs come from a woman between 65 and 79 years old with COVID-19, enrolled during active disease.

This sequence joins TRBV30 and TRBJ1-4; D unresolved. Deletions cut 1 base from V and 0 bases from J, with 9 bases between. The CDR3 has 15 amino acids. CDR1 is GTSNPN, CDR2 SVGIG, per germline (reference sequence). CDR3 loop: CAWSDRSSTNEKLFF. CDR3 in DNA: TGTGCCTGGAGTGATCGGAGTTCAACTAATGAAAAACTGTTTTTT.

This chain links TRBV18 with TRBJ2-7, with TRBD1 matching over 12 bases. Germline CDR1 reads KGHSH; CDR2 reads LQKENI. The CDR3 is made up of 15 amino acids. J was trimmed by 10 bases and V by 1 base; bases with no gene match: 8. CDR3 in amino acids: CASSPQGQGAPVQYF. CDR3 sequence (DNA): TGTGCCAGCTCACCACAGGGACAGGGGGCGCCGGTACAGTACTTC.

The chain joins TRBV18 to TRBJ2-3; 14 bases match TRBD2. The CDR3 extends over 17 amino acids. Trimming cost V 2 bases and J 1 base; bases outside gene matches: 2. CDR1 is KGHSH, CDR2 LQKENI, per germline. The CDR3 here is CASSPMGLAGGTDTQYF. The DNA for the CDR3 is TGTGCCAGCTCACCAATGGGACTAGCGGGAGGCACAGATACGCAGTATTTT.

This clone has more than one count but fewer than ten. This rearrangement joins TRBV18 to TRBJ1-3, with D possibly being TRBD1 (5 bases). Deletions cut 3 bases from V and 4 bases from J, with 16 bases between. This CDR3 has 16 amino acids. CDR1 KGHSH and CDR2 LQKENI come from the germline V gene. DNA of the CDR3: TGTGCCAGCTCACCGTCCAGGGCGTCTCCGGGAAACACCATATATTTT. This encodes CASSPSRASPGNTIYF.

The chain is built from TRBV2 and TRBJ2-1; D perhaps matches TRBD1 (5 bases). Germline CDR1 and CDR2: SNHLY and FYNNEI. This CDR3 spans 13 amino acids. Between the trimmed V and J ends, which lost 8 bases and 7 bases, there was a span of 15 bases. In nucleotides, the CDR3 is TGTGCCAGCTTGGGGCCCTTAGGGAATGAGCAGTTCTTC. It yields the protein CASLGPLGNEQFF.